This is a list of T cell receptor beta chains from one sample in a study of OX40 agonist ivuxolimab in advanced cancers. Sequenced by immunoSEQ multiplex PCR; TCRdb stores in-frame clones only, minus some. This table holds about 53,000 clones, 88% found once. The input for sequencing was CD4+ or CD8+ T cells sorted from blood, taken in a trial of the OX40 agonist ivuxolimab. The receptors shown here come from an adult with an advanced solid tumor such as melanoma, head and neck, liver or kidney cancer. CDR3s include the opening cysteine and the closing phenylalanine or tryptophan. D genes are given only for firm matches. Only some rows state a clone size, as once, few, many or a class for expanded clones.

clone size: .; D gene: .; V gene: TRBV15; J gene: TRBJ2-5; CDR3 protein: CATSGGEAGKETQYF; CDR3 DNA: TGTGCCACCAGCGGCGGGGAGGCGGGTAAAGAGACCCAGTACTTC
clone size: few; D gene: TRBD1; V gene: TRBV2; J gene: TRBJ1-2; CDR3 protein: CASSGRGRPEGYTF; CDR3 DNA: TGTGCCAGCAGTGGGAGGGGGCGACCGGAAGGCTACACCTTC
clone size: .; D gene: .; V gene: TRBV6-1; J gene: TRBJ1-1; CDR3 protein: CASGEDLLAAFF; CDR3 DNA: TGTGCCAGCGGGGAGGACCTTTTGGCAGCTTTCTTT
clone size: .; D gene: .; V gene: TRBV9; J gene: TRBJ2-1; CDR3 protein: CASSVQGPSNEQFF; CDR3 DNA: TGTGCCAGCAGCGTACAGGGGCCCTCCAATGAGCAGTTCTTC
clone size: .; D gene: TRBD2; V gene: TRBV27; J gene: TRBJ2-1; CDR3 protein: CASRPRLAGEDEQFF; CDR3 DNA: TGTGCCAGCAGGCCCCGACTAGCGGGAGAGGATGAGCAGTTCTTC
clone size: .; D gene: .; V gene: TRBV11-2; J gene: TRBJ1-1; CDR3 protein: CASNPSTGRTEAFF; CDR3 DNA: TGTGCCAGCAACCCCTCGACAGGCCGCACTGAAGCTTTCTTT
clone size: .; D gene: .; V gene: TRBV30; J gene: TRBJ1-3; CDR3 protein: CACLGQTGNTIYF; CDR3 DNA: TGTGCCTGCCTCGGACAAACCGGAAACACCATATATTTT
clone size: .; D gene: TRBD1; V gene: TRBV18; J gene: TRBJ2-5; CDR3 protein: CASSPQGVQDPQYF; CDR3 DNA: TGTGCCAGCTCACCTCAGGGGGTCCAGGATCCCCAGTACTTC
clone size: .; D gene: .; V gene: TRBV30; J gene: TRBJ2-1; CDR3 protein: CAWSVPSSYNEQFF; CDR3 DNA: TGTGCCTGGAGTGTTCCTAGCTCCTACAATGAGCAGTTCTTC
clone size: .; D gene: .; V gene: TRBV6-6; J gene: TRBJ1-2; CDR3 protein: CASSFDIGYTF; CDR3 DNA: TGTGCCAGCAGTTTCGACATCGGCTACACCTTC
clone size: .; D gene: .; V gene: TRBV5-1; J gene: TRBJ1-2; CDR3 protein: CASSLNPDSYGYTF; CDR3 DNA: TGCGCCAGCAGCCTTAACCCGGACAGCTATGGCTACACCTTC
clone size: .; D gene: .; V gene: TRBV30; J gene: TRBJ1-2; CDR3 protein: CAWSERQNYGYTF; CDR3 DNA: TGTGCCTGGAGTGAGCGGCAGAACTATGGCTACACCTTC
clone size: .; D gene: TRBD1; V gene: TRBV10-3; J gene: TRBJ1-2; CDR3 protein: CAISWGQDGYTF; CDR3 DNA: TGTGCCATCTCTTGGGGACAGGATGGCTACACCTTC
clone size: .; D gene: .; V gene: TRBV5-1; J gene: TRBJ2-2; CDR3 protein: CASSFYTGELFF; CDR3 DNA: TGCGCCAGCAGCTTCTACACCGGGGAGCTGTTTTTT
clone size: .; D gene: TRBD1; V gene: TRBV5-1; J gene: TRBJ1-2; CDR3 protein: CASSLASGTGYGYTF; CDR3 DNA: TGCGCCAGCAGCTTGGCTTCCGGGACAGGCTATGGCTACACCTTC
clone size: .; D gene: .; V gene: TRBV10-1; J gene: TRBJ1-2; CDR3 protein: CASRRQAGYTF; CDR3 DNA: TGCGCCAGCAGGCGGCAGGCCGGCTACACCTTC
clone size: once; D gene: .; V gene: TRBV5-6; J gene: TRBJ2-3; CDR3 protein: CASKQWGPAISTDTQYF; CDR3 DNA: TGTGCCAGTAAGCAGTGGGGCCCAGCGATTAGCACAGATACGCAGTATTTT
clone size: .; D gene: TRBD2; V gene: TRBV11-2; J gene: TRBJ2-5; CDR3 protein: CAVGLAGGEQETQYF; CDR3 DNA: TGTGCTGTGGGACTAGCGGGGGGTGAGCAAGAGACCCAGTACTTC
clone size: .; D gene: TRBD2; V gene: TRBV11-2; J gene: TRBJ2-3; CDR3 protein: CASSLEGGSGDTQYF; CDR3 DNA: TGTGCCAGCAGCTTAGAGGGCGGGAGTGGGGATACGCAGTATTTT
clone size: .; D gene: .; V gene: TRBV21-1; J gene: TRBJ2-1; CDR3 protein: CASSKDSFMSNEQFF; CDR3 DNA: TGTGCCAGCAGCAAAGATAGCTTTATGTCCAATGAGCAGTTCTTC
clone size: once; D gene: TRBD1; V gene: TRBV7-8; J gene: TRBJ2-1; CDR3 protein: CASSEWGQMVNEQFF; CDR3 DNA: TGTGCCAGCAGCGAATGGGGACAGATGGTTAATGAGCAGTTCTTC
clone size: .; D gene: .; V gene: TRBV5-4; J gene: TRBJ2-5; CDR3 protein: CASSPRAGVETQYF; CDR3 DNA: TGTGCCAGCAGCCCTAGGGCAGGGGTAGAGACCCAGTACTTC
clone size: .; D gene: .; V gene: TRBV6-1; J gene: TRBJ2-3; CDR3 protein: CASSVGNTQYF; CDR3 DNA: TGTGCCAGCAGCGTTGGTAATACGCAGTATTTT
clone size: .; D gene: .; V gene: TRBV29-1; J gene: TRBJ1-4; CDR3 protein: CSVEEVVSTNEKLFF; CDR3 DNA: TGCAGCGTTGAAGAAGTGGTTTCAACTAATGAAAAACTGTTTTTT
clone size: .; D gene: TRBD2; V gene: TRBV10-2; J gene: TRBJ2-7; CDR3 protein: CASSEPSGGGYEQYF; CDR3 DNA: TGCGCCAGCAGTGAGCCTAGCGGGGGTGGCTACGAGCAGTACTTC
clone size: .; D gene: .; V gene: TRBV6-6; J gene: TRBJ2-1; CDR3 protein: CASSQGGGPLENEQFF; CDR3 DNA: TGTGCCAGCAGCCAAGGTGGGGGGCCCCTAGAGAATGAGCAGTTCTTC
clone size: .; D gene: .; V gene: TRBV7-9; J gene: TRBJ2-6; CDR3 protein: CASRSGASGANVLTF; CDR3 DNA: TGTGCCAGCAGGAGTGGGGCCTCTGGGGCCAACGTCCTGACTTTC
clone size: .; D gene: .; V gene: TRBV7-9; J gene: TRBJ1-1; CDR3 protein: CASSLADRKAFF; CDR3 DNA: TGTGCCAGCAGCTTAGCGGATAGGAAAGCTTTCTTT
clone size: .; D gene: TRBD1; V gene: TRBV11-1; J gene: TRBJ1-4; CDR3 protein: CASSYSGTDRNEKLFF; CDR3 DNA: TGTGCCAGCAGCTACTCCGGGACAGACCGTAATGAAAAACTGTTTTTT
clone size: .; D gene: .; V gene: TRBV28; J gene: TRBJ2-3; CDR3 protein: CASSFLAGTDTQYF; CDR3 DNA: .
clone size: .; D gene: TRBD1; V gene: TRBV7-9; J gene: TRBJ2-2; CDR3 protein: CASSLPGGFSGELFF; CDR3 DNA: TGTGCCAGCAGCTTACCAGGGGGATTCTCCGGGGAGCTGTTTTTT
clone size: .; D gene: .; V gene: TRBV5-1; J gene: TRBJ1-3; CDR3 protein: CASGDSGNTIYF; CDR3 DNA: TGCGCCAGCGGGGATTCTGGAAACACCATATATTTT
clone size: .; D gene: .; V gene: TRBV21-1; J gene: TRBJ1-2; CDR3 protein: CASSKAGGAPNYGYTF; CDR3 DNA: TGTGCCAGCAGCAAAGCCGGCGGGGCCCCCAACTATGGCTACACCTTC
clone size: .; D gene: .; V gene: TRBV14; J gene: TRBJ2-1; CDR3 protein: CASSQDQGYYNEQFF; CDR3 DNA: TGTGCCAGCAGCCAAGATCAGGGTTACTACAATGAGCAGTTCTTC
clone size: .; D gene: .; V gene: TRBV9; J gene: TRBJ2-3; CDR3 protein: CASTPSTDTQYF; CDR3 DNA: TGTGCCAGCACCCCGTCCACAGATACGCAGTATTTT
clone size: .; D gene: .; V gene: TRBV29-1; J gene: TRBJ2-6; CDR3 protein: CALRQSGANVLTF; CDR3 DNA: TGCGCCCTGAGGCAGTCTGGGGCCAACGTCCTGACTTTC
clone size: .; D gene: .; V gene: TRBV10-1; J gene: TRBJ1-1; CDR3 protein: CASSESVGTEAFF; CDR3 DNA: TGCGCCAGCAGTGAGTCGGTGGGCACTGAAGCTTTCTTT
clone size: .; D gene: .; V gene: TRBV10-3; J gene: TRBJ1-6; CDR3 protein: CAISESVNSPLHF; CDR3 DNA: TGTGCCATCAGTGAGTCGGTTAATTCACCCCTCCACTTT
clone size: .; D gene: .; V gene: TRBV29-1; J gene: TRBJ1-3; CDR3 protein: CSVDDGGNTIYF; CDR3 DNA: TGCAGCGTTGACGACGGTGGAAACACCATATATTTT
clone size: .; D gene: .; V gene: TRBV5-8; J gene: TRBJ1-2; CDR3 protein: CASSPWTGASNSYGYTF; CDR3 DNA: TGTGCCAGCAGCCCCTGGACGGGGGCGTCTAATTCCTATGGCTACACCTTC
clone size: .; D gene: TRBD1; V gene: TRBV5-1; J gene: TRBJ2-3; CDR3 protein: CASSLASGGRTDTQYF; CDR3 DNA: TGCGCCAGCAGCTTGGCGTCAGGGGGCAGGACAGATACGCAGTATTTT
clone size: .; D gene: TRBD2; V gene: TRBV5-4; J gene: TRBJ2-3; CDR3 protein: CASSLSGITDTQYF; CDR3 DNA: TGTGCCAGCAGCTTGAGCGGGATTACAGATACGCAGTATTTT
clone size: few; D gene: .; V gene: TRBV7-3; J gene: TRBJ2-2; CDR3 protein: CASSLDDGGELFF; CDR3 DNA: TGTGCCAGCAGCTTAGACGATGGTGGGGAGCTGTTTTTT
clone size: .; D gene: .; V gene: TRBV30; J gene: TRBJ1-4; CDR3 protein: CAWSVPPPHANEKLFF; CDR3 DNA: TGTGCCTGGAGTGTACCCCCCCCACACGCTAATGAAAAACTGTTTTTT
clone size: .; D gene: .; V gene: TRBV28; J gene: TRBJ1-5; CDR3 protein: CASSFPMGSNQPQHF; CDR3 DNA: TGTGCCAGCAGTTTCCCGATGGGTAGCAATCAGCCCCAGCATTTT
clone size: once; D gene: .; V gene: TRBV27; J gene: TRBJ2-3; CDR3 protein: CASRIRDLPGDTQYF; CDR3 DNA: TGTGCCAGCAGAATCCGGGACTTACCCGGCGATACGCAGTATTTT
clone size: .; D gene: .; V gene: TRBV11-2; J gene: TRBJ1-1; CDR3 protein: CASSLRGLTEAFF; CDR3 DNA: TGTGCCAGCAGCTTACGGGGGCTCACTGAAGCTTTCTTT
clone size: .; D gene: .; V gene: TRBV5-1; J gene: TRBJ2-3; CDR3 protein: CASSLQGGTDTQYF; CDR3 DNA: TGCGCCAGCAGCTTGCAAGGGGGCACAGATACGCAGTATTTT
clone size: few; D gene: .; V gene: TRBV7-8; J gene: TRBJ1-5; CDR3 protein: CASSPDQEFGQPQHF; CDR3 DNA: TGTGCCAGCAGCCCGGACCAGGAATTTGGTCAGCCCCAGCATTTT
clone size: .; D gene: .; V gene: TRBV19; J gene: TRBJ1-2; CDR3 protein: CASSRREGGYTF; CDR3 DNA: TGTGCCAGTAGCAGGAGGGAAGGCGGCTACACCTTC
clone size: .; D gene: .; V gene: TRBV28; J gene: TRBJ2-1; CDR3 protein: CASSRRNPYNEQFF; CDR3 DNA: TGTGCCAGCAGTCGGCGGAACCCCTACAATGAGCAGTTCTTC